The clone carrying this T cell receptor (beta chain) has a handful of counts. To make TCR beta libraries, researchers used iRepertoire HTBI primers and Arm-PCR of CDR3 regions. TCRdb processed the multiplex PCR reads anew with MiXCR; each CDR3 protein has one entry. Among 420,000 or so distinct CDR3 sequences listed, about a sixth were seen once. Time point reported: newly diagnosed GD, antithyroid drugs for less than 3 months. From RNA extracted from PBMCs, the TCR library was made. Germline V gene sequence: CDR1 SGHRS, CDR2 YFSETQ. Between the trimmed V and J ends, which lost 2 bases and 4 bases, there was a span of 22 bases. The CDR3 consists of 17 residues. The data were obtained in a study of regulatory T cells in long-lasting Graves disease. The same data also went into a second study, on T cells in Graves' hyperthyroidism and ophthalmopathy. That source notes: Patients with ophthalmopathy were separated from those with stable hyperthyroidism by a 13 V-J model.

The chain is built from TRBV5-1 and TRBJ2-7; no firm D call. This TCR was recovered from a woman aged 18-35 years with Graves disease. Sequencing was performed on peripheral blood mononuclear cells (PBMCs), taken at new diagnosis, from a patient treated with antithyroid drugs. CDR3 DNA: TGCGCCAGCAGCTTCGGTATACACGGGTCTCGGCTTTACGAGCAGTACTTC. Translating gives CASSFGIHGSRLYEQYF.